This T cell receptor beta chain stems from a study of blood T cell repertoires in COVID-19. Study details: In each case, the material was cDNA or gDNA derived from T cells, B-cell-depleted T cells, or PBMCs.

Per the authors' pipeline: Reference gene primer amplification gave estimated nucleated cell counts. Method: immunoSEQ multiplex PCR; TCRdb's copy keeps in-frame clones and lacks some. V and J calls and clone size come straight from that table; D and trimming were deduced from the DNA. Of about 150,000 clones listed, 87% were seen once; the top ten hold approximately 3.8%. The CDR3 is 15 residues long. Germline CDR1 SGHTA, CDR2 FQGTGA. V was cut by 5 bases and J by 0 bases, with 13 bases left in between. Recruitment covered about two dozen US areas and drew participants whose ages spanned roughly 18 to 90 years. Clinical history reported by participants formed the basis on which cohorts were assigned.

The sample comprised PBMCs or T cells enriched from blood (not recorded which). The chain recombines TRBV7-3 with TRBJ1-2; possible D gene TRBD1, 6 bases. The TCR comes from a woman aged 40 to 50 who had been exposed to COVID-19. DNA for the CDR3: TGTGCCAGCAGCCCGGACAGTAATGCTAACTATGGCTACACCTTC. Protein sequence: CASSPDSNANYGYTF.